The 8 T cell receptor beta chains in this list originate from one sample, sequenced in a study of blood T cell repertoires in COVID-19. Here immunoSEQ multiplex PCR was the method, and the copy in TCRdb shows in-frame clones only, minus some. The sample records 210,000 or so clones, 80% being singletons. The sequenced sample was PBMCs or T cells enriched from blood (not recorded which). The source is a man aged 30 to 45 with acute COVID-19.

This clone was counted a few times. V and J are TRBV24-1 and TRBJ2-1, with TRBD1 matching over 10 bases. J was trimmed by 5 bases and V by 9 bases; bases with no gene match: 6. The CDR3 runs to 14 residues. Germline CDR1 is KGHDR and CDR2 is SFDVKD. This chain's CDR3 is CATSRTGGHNEQFF. The CDR3 nucleotides are TGTGCCACCTCCCGGACAGGGGGACACAATGAGCAGTTCTTC.

The rearrangement uses TRBV5-1 and TRBJ1-5; TRBD1 matches at 8 bases. With V trimmed by 4 bases and J by 3 bases, 12 bases remained unmatched. There are 17 residues in the CDR3. Germline-derived CDR1 and CDR2 are SGHRS and YFSETQ. CDR3 sequence (DNA): TGCGCCAGCAGCCTCCTGCAGGGACAGGTGAACAATCAGCCCCAGCATTTT. Its translation is CASSLLQGQVNNQPQHF.

This rearrangement joins TRBV2 to TRBJ2-5, with D possibly being TRBD1 (5 bases). The germline V gene encodes CDR1 SNHLY and CDR2 FYNNEI. V was trimmed by 5 bases and J by 4 bases, leaving 17 bases between them. This CDR3 has 15 residues. Here the CDR3 reads CASSPTDTLGETQYF. DNA for the CDR3: TGTGCCAGCAGTCCGACAGATACATTGGGAGAGACCCAGTACTTC.

This chain joins TRBV12-2 and TRBJ1-6; the D call of TRBD1 is as the table states it, not checked on the DNA. TRBV12-2 is termed a pseudogene. This CDR3 spans 16 amino acids. CDR3 loop: CASRFGGCTGNSPLHF. The DNA for the CDR3 is TGTGCAAGTCGCTTCGGAGGTTGTACAGGGAATTCACCCCTCCACTTT.

The rearrangement uses TRBV5-1 and TRBJ1-6; D might be TRBD1 (5 bases). This CDR3 region has 15 residues. Germline CDR1 SGHRS, CDR2 YFSETQ. With 4 bases removed from V and 4 bases from J, the gap between germline ends came to 12 bases. CDR3 DNA: TGCGCCAGCAGCCCGCGGGGCGGATATAATTCACCCCTCCACTTT. Translated, it gives CASSPRGGYNSPLHF.

J is TRBJ1-4 and V is TRBV19; D gene uncertain. Germline loops: CDR1 LNHDA, CDR2 SQIVND (reference sequence). This CDR3 is 12 amino acids long. Trimming left V 4 bases short and J 5 bases short, with 5 bases between. CDR3 in amino acids: CASSNQNEKLFF. In nucleotides, the CDR3 is TGTGCCAGTAGTAACCAGAATGAAAAACTGTTTTTT.

This clone was seen only a few times. The chain has TRBV5-1 and TRBJ1-3; D is possibly TRBD1 (6 bases). Between the trimmed V and J ends, which lost 8 bases and 3 bases, there was a span of 18 bases. The CDR3 runs to 15 residues. Per the germline V gene, CDR1 is SGHRS and CDR2 is YFSETQ. The CDR3 is CARSVGQIGGNTIYF. CDR3 DNA sequence: TGCGCCAGGAGCGTTGGACAGATAGGTGGAAACACCATATATTTT.

The chain joins TRBV21-1 to TRBJ1-2; the table's D call, TRBD1, was not checked against the DNA. TRBV21-1 is a pseudogene locus. CDR3 length equals 14 residues. CDR3 bases: TGTGCCAGCAGCAAAGGATACAGGAACTATGGCTACACCTTC. Translated, it gives CASSKGYRNYGYTF.